This TCR beta chain appears in the sequencing data of a study of CD8+CD57+ T cells in acquired aplastic anemia. General study results and limits: Roughly 31 was the count of CD8+ CDR3 sequences that patients shared with controls.

Both TCR beta VDJ combination and CDR3 sequence profiling were carried out. Genomic DNA was the template for this profiling. TCRdb reprocessed the reads with MiXCR, giving one entry per CDR3 protein. The sample lists approximately 270,000 distinct CDR3 sequences, 56% seen once, with roughly 8% in the top ten. This clonotype was seen a handful of times. As yet, its antigen is unknown. The junction departs from germline at one end; a sequencing error may be responsible. Germline CDR1 is SGHTA and CDR2 is FQGNSA. The CDR3 loop spans 11 amino acids. The specimen sequenced was sorted CD4+, CD8+, or CD8+CD57+ T cells (not recorded which) from PBMCs. The source is a human donor with severe aplastic anemia or a healthy control (not recorded which). The chain couples TRBV7-2 to TRBJ2-7; no reliable D call. The CDR3 DNA reads as TGTGCCAGCAGCTTAAGAACCGGTCCCTCTTTC. Protein product: CASSLRTGPSF.